The clone carrying this T cell receptor beta chain appeared once. It was RNA transcripts that yielded the amplified TCR beta CDR3 regions. The HTBI set primed first-round TCR CDR3 RT-PCR. MiXCR, run by TCRdb on the multiplex PCR reads, gives a single entry per CDR3 protein. The sample holds roughly 700,000 distinct CDR3 sequences, 35% seen once. The data were taken from a study of T cells in Graves' hyperthyroidism and ophthalmopathy. The overall study: Peripheral blood was acquired at first diagnosis, ahead of any therapy whatsoever.

Absent ophthalmopathy progression within 18 months defined stable Graves' hyperthyroidism. CDR3 length: 18 amino acids. Per the germline V gene, CDR1 is DFQATT and CDR2 is SNEGSKA (reference sequence). Germline trimming cut 4 bases from V and 4 bases from J; bases unmatched to any gene: 18. The sequencing input was blood. The receptor was isolated from a woman between 35 and 50 years old with Graves' hyperthyroidism. The chain recombines TRBV20-1 with TRBJ2-5; 10 bases match TRBD2. The CDR3 DNA follows: TGCAGTGCTATGGGGCTAGCGGGGGCACTCTCACACAGAGAGACCCAGTACTTC. Amino acid sequence: CSAMGLAGALSHRETQYF.